The entry below describes one T cell receptor beta chain. Its specificity is not known. The data stem from a study of T cell responses to AZD1222 COVID-19 vaccine. Study results and caveats: It was only after the peak T cell response that any repertoires were sampled. Spike-specific TCR breadth and depth went up after people got two AZD1222 doses. Seropositive status at baseline applied to only 5 or 6 AZD1222 recipients. Unmutated variant regions are reportedly the target of nearly half of TCRs that are spike-specific.

TCRdb's table, derived via immunoSEQ multiplex PCR, lists solely in-frame clones and lacks some. This table holds roughly 75,000 clones, about 83% found once. The CDR3 runs to 14 residues. The J segment lost 4 bases and the V segment lost 4 bases, leaving 5 bases of the junction unmatched. The germline gives CDR1 SGDLS, CDR2 YYNGEE. Sequencing used peripheral blood, obtained on day 0 of AZD1222 vaccination. The clonotype originates from an adult in good health. The chain has TRBV9 and TRBJ2-1; 7 bases are shared with TRBD1. CDR3 region: CASSPPGQYNEQFF. CDR3 DNA: TGTGCCAGCAGCCCACCGGGACAGTACAATGAGCAGTTCTTC. Filled out from reference TRBV9 and TRBJ2-1, the complete variable domain reads DSGVTQTPKHLITATGQRVTLRCSPRSGDLSVYWYQQSLDQGLQFLIQYYNGEERAKGNILERFSAQQFPDLHSELNLSSLELGDSALYFCASSPPGQYNEQFFGPGTRLTVL.